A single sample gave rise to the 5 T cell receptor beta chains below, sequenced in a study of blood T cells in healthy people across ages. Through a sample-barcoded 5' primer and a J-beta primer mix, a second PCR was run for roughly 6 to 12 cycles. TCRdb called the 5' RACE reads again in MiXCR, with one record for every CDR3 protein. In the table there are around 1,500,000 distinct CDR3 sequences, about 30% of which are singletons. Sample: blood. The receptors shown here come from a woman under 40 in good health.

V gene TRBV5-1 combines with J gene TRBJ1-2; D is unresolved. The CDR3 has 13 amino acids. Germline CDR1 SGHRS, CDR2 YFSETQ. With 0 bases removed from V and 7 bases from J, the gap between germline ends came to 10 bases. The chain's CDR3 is CASSLESRSGYTF. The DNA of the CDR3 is TGCGCCAGCAGCTTGGAGTCCCGAAGTGGCTACACCTTC. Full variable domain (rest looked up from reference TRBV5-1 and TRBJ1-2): KAGVTQTPRYLIKTRGQQVTLSCSPISGHRSVSWYQQTPGQGLQFLFEYFSETQRNKGNFPGRFSGRQFSNSRSEMNVSTLELGDSALYLCASSLESRSGYTFGSGTRLTVV.

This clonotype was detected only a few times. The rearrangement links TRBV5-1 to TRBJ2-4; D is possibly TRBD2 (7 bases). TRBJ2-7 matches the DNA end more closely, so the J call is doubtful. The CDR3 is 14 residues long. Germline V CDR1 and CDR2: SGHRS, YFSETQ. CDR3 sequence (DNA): TGCGCCAGCAGCTTGCGAGGGGGGGCTTTCGAGCAGTACTTC. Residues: CASSLRGGAFEQYF.

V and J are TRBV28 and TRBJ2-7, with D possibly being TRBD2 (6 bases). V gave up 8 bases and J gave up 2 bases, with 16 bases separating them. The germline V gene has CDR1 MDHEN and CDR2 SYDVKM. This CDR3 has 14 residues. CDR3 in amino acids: CASLAGGGTYEQYF. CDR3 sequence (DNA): TGTGCCAGCCTGGCGGGTGGGGGGACCTACGAGCAGTACTTC.

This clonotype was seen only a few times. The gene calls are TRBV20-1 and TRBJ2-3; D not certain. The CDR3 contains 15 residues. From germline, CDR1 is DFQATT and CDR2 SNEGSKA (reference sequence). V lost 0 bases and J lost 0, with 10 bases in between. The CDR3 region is CSAREGRISTDTQYF. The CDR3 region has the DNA TGCAGTGCTAGAGAGGGCAGAATTAGCACAGATACGCAGTATTTT.

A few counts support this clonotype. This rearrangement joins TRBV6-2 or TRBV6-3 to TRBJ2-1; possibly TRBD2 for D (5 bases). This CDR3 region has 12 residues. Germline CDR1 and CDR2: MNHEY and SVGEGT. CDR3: CCERASYNEQFF. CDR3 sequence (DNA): TGTTGTGAGAGGGCAAGCTACAATGAGCAGTTCTTC.